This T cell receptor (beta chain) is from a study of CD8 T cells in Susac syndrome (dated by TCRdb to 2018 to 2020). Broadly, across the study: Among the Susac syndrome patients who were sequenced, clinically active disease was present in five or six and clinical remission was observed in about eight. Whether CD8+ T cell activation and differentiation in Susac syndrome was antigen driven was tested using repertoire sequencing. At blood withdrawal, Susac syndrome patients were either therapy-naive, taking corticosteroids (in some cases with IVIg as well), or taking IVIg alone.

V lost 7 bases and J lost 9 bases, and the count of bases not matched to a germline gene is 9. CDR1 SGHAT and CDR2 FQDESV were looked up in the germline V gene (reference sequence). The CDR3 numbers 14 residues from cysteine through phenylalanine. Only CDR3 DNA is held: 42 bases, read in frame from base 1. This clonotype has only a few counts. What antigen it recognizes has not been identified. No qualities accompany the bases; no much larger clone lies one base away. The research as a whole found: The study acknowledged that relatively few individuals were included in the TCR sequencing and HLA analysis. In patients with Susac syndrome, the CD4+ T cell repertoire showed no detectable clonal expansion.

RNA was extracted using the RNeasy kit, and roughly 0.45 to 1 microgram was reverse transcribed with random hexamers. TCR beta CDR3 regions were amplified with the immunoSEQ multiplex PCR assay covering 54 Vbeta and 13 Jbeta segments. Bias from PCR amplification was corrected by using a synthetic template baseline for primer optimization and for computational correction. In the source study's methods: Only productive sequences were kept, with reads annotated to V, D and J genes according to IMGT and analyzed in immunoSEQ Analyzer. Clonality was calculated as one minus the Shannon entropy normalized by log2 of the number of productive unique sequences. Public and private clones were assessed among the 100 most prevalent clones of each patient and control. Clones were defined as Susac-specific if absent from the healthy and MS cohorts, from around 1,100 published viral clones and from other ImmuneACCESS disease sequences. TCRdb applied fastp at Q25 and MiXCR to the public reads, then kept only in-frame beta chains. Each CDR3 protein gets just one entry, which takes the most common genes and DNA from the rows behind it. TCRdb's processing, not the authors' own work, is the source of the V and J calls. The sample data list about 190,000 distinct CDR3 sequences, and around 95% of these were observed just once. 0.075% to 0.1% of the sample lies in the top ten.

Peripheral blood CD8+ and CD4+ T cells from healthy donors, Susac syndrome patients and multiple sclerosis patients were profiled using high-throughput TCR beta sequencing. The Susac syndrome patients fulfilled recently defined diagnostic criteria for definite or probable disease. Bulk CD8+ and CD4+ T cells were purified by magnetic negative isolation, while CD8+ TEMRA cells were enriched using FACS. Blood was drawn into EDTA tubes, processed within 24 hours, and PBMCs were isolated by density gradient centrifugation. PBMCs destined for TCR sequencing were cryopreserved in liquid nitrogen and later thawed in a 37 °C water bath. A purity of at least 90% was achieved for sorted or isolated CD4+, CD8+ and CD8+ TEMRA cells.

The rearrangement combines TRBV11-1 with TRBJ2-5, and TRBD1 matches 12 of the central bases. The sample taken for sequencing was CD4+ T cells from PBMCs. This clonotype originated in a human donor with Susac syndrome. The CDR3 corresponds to CASIRTGQGAAQYF. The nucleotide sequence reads TGTGCCAGCATCAGAACGGGACAGGGGGCGGCCCAGTACTTC. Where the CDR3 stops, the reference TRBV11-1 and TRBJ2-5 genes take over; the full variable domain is EAEVAQSPRYKITEKSQAVAFWCDPISGHATLYWYRQILGQGPELLVQFQDESVVDDSQLPKDRFSAERLKGVDSTLKIQPAELGDSAMYLCASIRTGQGAAQYFGPGTRLLVL.